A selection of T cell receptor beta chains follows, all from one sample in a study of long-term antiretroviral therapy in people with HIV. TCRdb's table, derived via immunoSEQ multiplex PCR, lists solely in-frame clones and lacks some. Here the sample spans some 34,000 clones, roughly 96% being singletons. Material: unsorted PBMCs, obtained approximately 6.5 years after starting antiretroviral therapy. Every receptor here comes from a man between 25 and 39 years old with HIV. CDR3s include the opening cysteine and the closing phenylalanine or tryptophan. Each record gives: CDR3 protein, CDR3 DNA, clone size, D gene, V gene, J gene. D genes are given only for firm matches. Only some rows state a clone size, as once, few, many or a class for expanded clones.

CASSSDQETQYF,TGTGCCAGCAGCTCGGATCAAGAGACCCAGTACTTC,.,.,TRBV7-9,TRBJ2-5
CASSDPGQVNSPLHF,TGTGCCAGTAGTGACCCGGGACAGGTGAATTCACCCCTCCACTTT,.,TRBD1,TRBV19,TRBJ1-6
CATHQRGLGDGYTF,TGTGCCACCCACCAAAGGGGCCTGGGAGATGGCTACACCTTC,.,.,TRBV2,TRBJ1-2
CASGSVELETEAFF,TGTGCCAGCGGATCCGTGGAGTTGGAGACTGAAGCTTTCTTT,once,.,TRBV5-4,TRBJ1-1
CASSLGPGELFF,TGTGCCAGCAGCTTAGGTCCCGGGGAGCTGTTTTTT,.,.,TRBV7-3,TRBJ2-2
CASIRLGANRNGYTF,TGCGCCAGCATCCGGCTCGGGGCTAATCGGAATGGCTACACCTTC,.,.,TRBV5-1,TRBJ1-2
CASSLDWAGGNYGYTF,TGCGCCAGCAGCCTGGATTGGGCAGGGGGCAACTATGGCTACACCTTC,.,TRBD1,TRBV5-1,TRBJ1-2
CASSPDLVSYEQYF,TGTGCCAGCAGCCCTGACTTAGTATCCTACGAGCAGTACTTC,.,.,TRBV7-3,TRBJ2-7
CASISDSRTSGIYEQYF,TGCGCCAGCATCTCCGACTCCCGGACTAGCGGGATCTACGAGCAGTACTTC,.,TRBD2,TRBV10-1,TRBJ2-7
CASSYSGKGGRMAFF,TGTGCCAGCAGTTACTCGGGTAAGGGCGGTCGAATGGCTTTCTTT,.,.,TRBV6-5,TRBJ1-1
CASSLGGPTQYF,TGTGCCAGCAGCTTGGGGGGGCCTACGCAGTATTTT,.,.,TRBV7-6,TRBJ2-3
CASSGSGTGNTIYF,TGTGCCAGCAGTGGGTCAGGGACTGGAAACACCATATATTTT,.,.,TRBV6-5,TRBJ1-3
CASSWRNTQYF,TGTGCCAGCAGTTGGCGGAATACGCAGTATTTT,.,.,TRBV6-5,TRBJ2-3
CASSPAGADTQYF,TGTGCCAGCAGTCCCGCAGGGGCGGATACGCAGTATTTT,.,.,TRBV7-9,TRBJ2-3
CASSQVQLDNEQFF,TGTGCCAGCAGCCAAGTTCAATTAGACAATGAGCAGTTCTTC,.,.,TRBV4-2,TRBJ2-1
CASSSDSGTVHYGYTF,TGCGCCAGCAGCTCAGATTCCGGGACGGTCCACTATGGCTACACCTTC,once,.,TRBV5-1,TRBJ1-2
CASSLAQTDTQYF,TGTGCCAGCAGCTTAGCGCAGACAGATACGCAGTATTTT,.,.,TRBV7-2,TRBJ2-3
CASRGTAMNTEAFF,TGTGCCAGTAGGGGGACAGCCATGAACACTGAAGCTTTCTTT,.,TRBD1,TRBV19,TRBJ1-1
CSAWDSRGPDTQYF,TGCAGCGCCTGGGACTCACGGGGCCCCGATACGCAGTATTTT,once,.,TRBV29-1,TRBJ2-3
CASSPERQGSEQYF,TGTGCCAGCTCACCAGAGAGACAGGGTTCCGAGCAGTACTTC,.,TRBD1,TRBV18,TRBJ2-7
CASSAGPVNTEAFF,TGTGCCAGCAGCGCCGGACCGGTTAACACTGAAGCTTTCTTT,.,.,TRBV2,TRBJ1-1
CASSRLWTGIDEQYF,TGTGCCAGCAGCCGCCTTTGGACAGGGATCGACGAGCAGTACTTC,.,TRBD1,TRBV5-6,TRBJ2-7
CASGLLVYRDRGFNTGELFF,TGTGCTAGTGGTTTACTGGTTTATCGGGACAGAGGGTTTAACACCGGGGAGCTGTTTTTT,.,TRBD1,TRBV12-5,TRBJ2-2
CASSLTGADTQYF,TGTGCCAGCAGCCTTACGGGCGCAGATACGCAGTATTTT,.,.,TRBV7-2,TRBJ2-3
CASSQDNSGNTIYF,TGTGCCAGCAGCCAGGACAACTCTGGAAACACCATATATTTT,.,.,TRBV7-2,TRBJ1-3
CASRQYYGYTF,TGTGCCAGCCGCCAATACTATGGCTACACCTTC,.,.,TRBV11-2,TRBJ1-2
CASSLTRGETQYF,TGCGCCAGCAGCTTGACGAGGGGGGAGACCCAGTACTTC,.,.,TRBV5-1,TRBJ2-5
CATTTGQGGTEAFF,TGTGCCACCACCACGGGGCAGGGCGGAACTGAAGCTTTCTTT,.,.,TRBV10-3,TRBJ1-1
CASSLGLGEQYF,TGTGCCAGCAGCTTAGGCCTTGGGGAGCAGTACTTC,.,.,TRBV7-8,TRBJ2-7
CASSPQGLYEQYF,TGTGCCAGCAGCCCACAGGGGCTCTACGAGCAGTACTTC,.,TRBD1,TRBV9,TRBJ2-7
CASSPARGGGTNIQYF,TGTGCCAGCAGTCCCGCCAGGGGAGGGGGGACAAACATTCAGTACTTC,.,.,TRBV5-4,TRBJ2-4
CASSLESRSPGAQYF,TGTGCCAGCAGCTTAGAGAGTAGGAGTCCAGGGGCGCAGTATTTT,once,.,TRBV7-2,TRBJ2-3
CASSLERGFNYGYTF,TGCGCCAGCAGCTTGGAACGGGGTTTTAACTATGGCTACACCTTC,.,.,TRBV5-1,TRBJ1-2
CSVGYPAMSGLGGYTF,TGCAGCGTTGGATACCCGGCCATGTCCGGGCTAGGCGGCTACACCTTC,.,.,TRBV29-1,TRBJ1-2
CASRVTGTNTEAFF,TGTGCCAGCAGGGTTACAGGTACGAACACTGAAGCTTTCTTT,once,.,TRBV2,TRBJ1-1
CASIGGGETQYF,TGTGCCAGCATCGGGGGAGGTGAGACCCAGTACTTC,.,.,TRBV2,TRBJ2-5
CASSLGGGGEAFF,TGTGCCAGCAGCTTGGGAGGCGGGGGTGAAGCTTTCTTT,.,.,TRBV5-6,TRBJ1-1
CASSQENGQGDFSPLHF,TGTGCCAGCAGCCAAGAAAACGGACAGGGGGACTTTTCACCCCTCCACTTT,.,TRBD1,TRBV4-2,TRBJ1-6
CARGGNGELFF,TGTGCCAGAGGTGGGAACGGGGAGCTGTTTTTT,.,.,TRBV5-3,TRBJ2-2
CASSLKRNRGYEETQYF,TGTGCCAGCAGCTTAAAGAGGAACAGGGGATACGAAGAGACCCAGTACTTC,.,TRBD1,TRBV13,TRBJ2-5
CASSQIETSGNTIYF,TGCGCCAGCAGCCAAATCGAGACCTCTGGAAACACCATATATTTT,.,.,TRBV4-1,TRBJ1-3
CARSLGGTAGLAGPYEQYF,TGTGCCAGAAGCTTAGGAGGGACAGCCGGACTAGCGGGCCCCTACGAGCAGTACTTC,.,.,TRBV7-5,TRBJ2-7
CASSQEWYGNSYGYTF,TGTGCCAGCAGCCAAGAATGGTACGGTAACTCCTATGGCTACACCTTC,.,.,TRBV4-2,TRBJ1-2
CASSLGIAGGSYNEQFF,TGTGCCAGCAGCTTAGGGATAGCGGGCGGCTCCTACAATGAGCAGTTCTTC,.,TRBD2,TRBV7-6,TRBJ2-1
CASSYSAEHFF,TGTGCCAGCAGTTACTCGGCTGAGCATTTCTTT,.,.,TRBV6-5,TRBJ1-1
CASSEPGQILSGANVLTF,TGTGCCAGCAGCGAGCCGGGACAGATCCTCTCTGGGGCCAACGTCCTGACTTTC,.,TRBD1,TRBV9,TRBJ2-6